A few counts support the clone carrying this TCR beta chain. Antigen specificity is unknown. At one end, the junction sequence differs from germline, possibly due to a read error. These data originate in a study of T cell responses to AZD1222 COVID-19 vaccine. General study results and limits: Nearly half of spike-specific TCRs reportedly target unmutated variant regions. Only 5 to 7 AZD1222 recipients were seropositive at baseline.

The protocol was immunoSEQ multiplex PCR, while the TCRdb copy is restricted to in-frame clones and leaves out a portion. The data hold 90,000 to 150,000 clones, with 86% observed a single time. The CDR3 has 15 residues. Germline V lookup: CDR1 SGHRS, CDR2 YFSETQ. The V and J genes are TRBV5-1 and TRBJ2-6; D could derive from TRBD1 or TRBD2 (5 bases each). The sequence derives from an adult in good health. Material: peripheral blood, obtained on day 0 of AZD1222 vaccination. CDR3 loop: CASTLGVAGANVLTF. CDR3 DNA: TGCGCCAGCACCTTGGGGGTAGCCGGGGCCAACGTCCTGACTTTC.